This T cell receptor (beta chain) appears in the sequencing data of a study of shared clonotypes between healthy human individuals. The wider study: Plates per donor: three CD4 naive, three CD4 memory, two CD8 naive, one CD8 memory.

Points from the study as a whole: Clonotypes shared by all four sorted-subset donors had higher generation probabilities than non-shared clonotypes. The low donor count limited represented genetic and exposure-history diversity.

A word on this clone: What it binds is unknown.

For each subset, genomic DNA was distributed in equal portions over several immunoSEQ plates. Profiled with immunoSEQ multiplex PCR; TCRdb holds only in-frame clones, not every one. This table holds about 1 million clones, around 82% found once. Trimming pared 3 bases from V and 0 bases from J, leaving 8 bases between. Per germline, CDR1 LGHNA and CDR2 YNFKEQ. The CDR3 length is 14 residues. The sample consisted of memory CD4+ T cells from PBMCs. Stated subset: CD45RA-negative fraction. This receptor was taken from a young man in good health. Some clones in this sample may be carry-over from other donors' samples. The chain has TRBV4-2 and TRBJ2-5; D is unresolved. The DNA of the CDR3 is TGTGCCAGCAGCCAGAGCAGAAACCAAGAGACCCAGTACTTC. Protein sequence: CASSQSRNQETQYF.